Following are 8 T cell receptor beta chains from one sample sequenced in a study of T-cell reconstitution after alpha-beta-depleted transplantation in children. A TCRbeta library incorporating unique molecular identifiers was prepared. TCRdb re-called the PCR reads through MiXCR, storing one row per CDR3 protein. The repertoire consists of some 300,000 distinct CDR3 sequences, with 10% occurring once and the leading ten covering around 2.3%. This specimen was PBMCs from the stem cell graft donor, taken from the stem cell graft. These receptors came from a human donor who donated a stem cell graft to a child with acute lymphoblastic leukemia.

The chain recombines TRBV5-4 with TRBJ2-5; TRBD2 agrees at 7 bases. V shed 3 bases and J 1 base; nucleotides not matched to a gene: 21. CDR3 length: 20 residues. Germline-derived CDR1 and CDR2 are SGHNT and YYREEE (reference sequence). The CDR3 protein is CASSSAGDPKIPFPQETQYF. DNA for the CDR3: TGTGCCAGCAGCTCTGCGGGAGACCCTAAGATTCCCTTCCCCCAAGAGACCCAGTACTTC.

The chain couples TRBV10-3 to TRBJ2-3; unclear D gene. Germline CDR1 is ENHRY and CDR2 is SYGVKD. Trimming took off 3 bases at V and 0 bases at J, with 10 bases between the two ends. This CDR3 is 15 amino acids long. The CDR3 DNA reads TGTGCCATCAGTGACCCGACACAAAGCACAGATACGCAGTATTTT. This sequence encodes CAISDPTQSTDTQYF.

This sequence joins TRBV7-2 and TRBJ2-5; 13 nucleotides match TRBD2. This CDR3 has 18 amino acids. The V gene end was trimmed by 3 bases and the J gene end by 3 bases; junction bases not matched to a gene: 10. The germline CDR1 and CDR2 sequences are SGHTA and FQGNSA. CDR3 DNA: TGTGCCAGCAGCTTGAGCTTTGTGGGACTAGCGGGAAAAGAGACCCAGTACTTC. This gives the protein CASSLSFVGLAGKETQYF.

The gene calls are TRBV15 and TRBJ2-7, with 13 bases fitting TRBD2. Germline values: CDR1 LNHNV, CDR2 YYDKDF (reference sequence). J lost 4 bases, V lost 1 base, and 1 base had no gene match. The CDR3 sequence is 15 residues long. The CDR3 nucleotides are TGTGCCACCAGCAGAGGGACTAGCGGGAGTTACGAGCAGTACTTC. Amino acids: CATSRGTSGSYEQYF.

V usage is TRBV20-1 and J usage is TRBJ2-7; 8 nucleotides agree with TRBD1. Germline CDR1 reads DFQATT; CDR2 reads SNEGSKA (reference sequence). CDR3 size: 12 residues. The V and J ends lost 2 bases and 6 bases, in that order; junction bases with no gene match: 3. CDR3 in amino acids: CSARSDRGEQYF. DNA of the CDR3: TGCAGTGCTAGATCCGACAGGGGCGAGCAGTACTTC.

This clonotype was seen repeatedly, ten times or more. This sequence joins TRBV29-1 and TRBJ1-1; tentatively, D is TRBD1 (6 bases). The CDR3 is 16 residues long. Germline loops: CDR1 SQVTM, CDR2 ANQGSEA. Trimming removed 0 bases at V and 1 base at J, with 15 bases between. CDR3 sequence reads: CSVEDAMDSSNTEAFF. In DNA, the CDR3 is TGCAGCGTTGAAGATGCAATGGACAGCTCGAACACTGAAGCTTTCTTT. The whole variable domain, filled in from reference TRBV29-1 and TRBJ1-1, reads SAVISQKPSRDICQRGTSLTIQCQVDSQVTMMFWYRQQPGQSLTLIATANQGSEATYESGFVIDKFPISRPNLTFSTLTVSNMSPEDSSIYLCSVEDAMDSSNTEAFFGQGTRLTVV.

Only a few counts were recorded for this clonotype. The chain couples TRBV4-2 to TRBJ1-3; D unresolved. The ends were cut back, 5 bases at V and 8 bases at J, with 19 bases in the middle. Per germline, CDR1 LGHNA and CDR2 YNFKEQ. The CDR3 extends over 15 amino acids. The CDR3 loop is CASSAHHKSGDTIYF. DNA of the CDR3: TGTGCCAGCAGCGCACATCATAAGAGCGGGGACACCATATATTTT.

This clonotype was found a few times. V usage is TRBV27 and J usage is TRBJ2-3; D could derive from TRBD1 or TRBD2 (5 bases each). V was pared by 0 bases and J by 2 bases, with 12 bases between. This CDR3 is 16 amino acids long. From germline, CDR1 is MNHEY and CDR2 SMNVEV (reference sequence). This CDR3 reads CASSLSRGVYTDTQYF. Written as DNA, the CDR3 is TGTGCCAGCAGTTTATCGAGAGGGGTCTACACAGATACGCAGTATTTT.